The subject of this entry is one T cell receptor beta chain. Its antigen remains unidentified. No much larger clone exists at a distance of one base, and base qualities are not known. This entry is derived from a study of neoadjuvant nivolumab and ipilimumab in lung cancer (dated by TCRdb to 2018 to 2021). Looking at the study overall: In the NEOSTAR trial, nivolumab was administered intravenously at 3 mg/kg on days 1, 15 and 29, and the combination arm also received ipilimumab 1 mg/kg on day 1 only. In the trial, almost 45 patients with operable NSCLC were treated, of whom 23 were randomized to nivolumab monotherapy and about 20 to nivolumab plus ipilimumab. The primary trial endpoint was the major pathologic response (MPR) rate in the intention-to-treat population in each study arm. The study compared TCR repertoires in pretherapy (baseline) peripheral blood with TCR repertoires in tumors resected at surgery following neoadjuvant immune checkpoint blockade. Matched pretherapy and resected tumor pairs were analyzed for seven patients: four treated with nivolumab and three with nivolumab plus ipilimumab. The study at large found these results: TCR sequencing was performed in a small number of samples. From pretherapy to surgery, increases in tumor T-cell richness and clonality were observed in three of three dual-therapy tumors but in only two of four nivolumab-treated tumors. TCR richness and clonality were greater in resected tumors than in tumor-adjacent uninvolved lung, and increases were seen in more dual-therapy-treated tumors. No significant correlation was found between TCR clonality and pathologic tumor regression, and only one major-pathologic-response sample was available for the clonality analysis. Pretherapy blood TCR richness correlated positively with richness in tumors resected after neoadjuvant therapy (Spearman R of about 0.82).

Library construction relied on the immunoSEQ multiplex PCR assay. Turning to the authors' computational methods: Richness and clonality were used to summarize the repertoires, and clones that significantly expanded or contracted between pre- and post-therapy samples were identified. The table was pulled from immuneACCESS by TCRdb, which kept in-frame rearrangements only. Such tables lose some clones; where checked, under half of the loss comes from unresolved V genes, and the rest has no known cause. V, J and clone size reflect that table, while D and trimming were determined from the DNA. This sample has 8,500 to 10,000 clones in its table, and approximately 71% of those were observed once. The ten largest clones represent roughly 7.4% of the sample. From cysteine to phenylalanine, the CDR3 is 17 amino acids long. The CDR3 DNA has 51 bases and is translated from base 1. In the germline V gene (reference sequence), CDR1 corresponds to SEHNR and CDR2 to FQNEAQ. The trim is 1 base for V and 2 bases for J, with a gap of 16 bases between the germline ends.

The sample's time point, from its label and the paper: at surgical resection after neoadjuvant nivolumab +/- ipilimumab. Samples were obtained from the phase 2 randomized NEOSTAR trial, in which neoadjuvant nivolumab or nivolumab plus ipilimumab followed by surgery was tested in operable NSCLC. The sequence derives from an adult with non-small cell lung cancer. Some clones in this sample may be carry-over from other donors' samples. In this chain, TRBV7-9 is recombined with TRBJ2-3; perhaps TRBD1 is the D gene, with 5 bases matching. This specimen was tumor tissue, taken after neoadjuvant nivolumab, alone or with ipilimumab, at or shortly before surgery. At the DNA level, the sequence is TGTGCCAGCAGCTTAGTCGGGTGGGGCGCCTACACAGATACGCAGTATTTT. It translates to CASSLVGWGAYTDTQYF.